This T cell receptor beta chain was recovered during a study of OX40 agonist ivuxolimab in advanced cancers. As for the study in general: Patients were dosed intravenously with ivuxolimab at 0.01 to 10 mg/kg every 2 weeks.

The CDR3 extends over 14 amino acids. The J segment lost 5 bases and the V segment lost 4 bases, leaving 7 bases of the junction unmatched. Germline V lookup: CDR1 SEHNR, CDR2 FQNEAQ (reference sequence). Some clones are missing from TCRdb's copy, which holds only in-frame ones; the method was immunoSEQ multiplex PCR. The sample has tens of thousands of clones; 85% to 90% are singletons. The rearrangement links TRBV7-9 to TRBJ1-2, with TRBD1 identical over 7 bases. The sequenced sample was CD4+ or CD8+ T cells sorted from blood, obtained in a trial of the OX40 agonist ivuxolimab. The receptor comes from an adult with an advanced solid tumor such as melanoma, head and neck, liver or kidney cancer. For the CDR3, the DNA is TGTGCCAGCAGCTCATGGGACAGTCAGTATGGCTACACCTTC. Its protein product is CASSSWDSQYGYTF.